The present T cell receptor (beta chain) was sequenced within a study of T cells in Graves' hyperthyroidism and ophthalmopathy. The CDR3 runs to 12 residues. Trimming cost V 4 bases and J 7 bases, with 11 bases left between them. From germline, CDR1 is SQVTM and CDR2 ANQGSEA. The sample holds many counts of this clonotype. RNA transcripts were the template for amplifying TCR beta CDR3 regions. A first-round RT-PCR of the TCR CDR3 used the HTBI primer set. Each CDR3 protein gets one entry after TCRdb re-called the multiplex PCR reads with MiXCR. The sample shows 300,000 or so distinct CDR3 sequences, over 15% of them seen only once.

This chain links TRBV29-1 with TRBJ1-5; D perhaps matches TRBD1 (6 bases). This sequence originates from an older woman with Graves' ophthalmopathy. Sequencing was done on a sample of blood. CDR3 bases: TGCAGCGTTGGGACCCAGGGGCAGCCCCAGCATTTT. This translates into CSVGTQGQPQHF. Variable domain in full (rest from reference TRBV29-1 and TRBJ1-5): SAVISQKPSRDICQRGTSLTIQCQVDSQVTMMFWYRQQPGQSLTLIATANQGSEATYESGFVIDKFPISRPNLTFSTLTVSNMSPEDSSIYLCSVGTQGQPQHFGDGTRLSIL.